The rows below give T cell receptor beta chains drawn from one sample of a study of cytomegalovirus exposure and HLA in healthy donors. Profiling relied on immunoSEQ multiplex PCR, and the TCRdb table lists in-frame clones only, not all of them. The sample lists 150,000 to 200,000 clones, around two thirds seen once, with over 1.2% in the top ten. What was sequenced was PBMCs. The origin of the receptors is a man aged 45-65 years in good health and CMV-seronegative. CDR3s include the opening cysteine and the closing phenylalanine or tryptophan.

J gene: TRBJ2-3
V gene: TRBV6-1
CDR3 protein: CASSAVSTDTQYF

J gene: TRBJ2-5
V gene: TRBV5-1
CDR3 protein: CASSLEASGGEETQYF

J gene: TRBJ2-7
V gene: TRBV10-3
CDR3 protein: CAISESMEQYF

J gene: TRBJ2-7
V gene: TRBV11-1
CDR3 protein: CASSRPTGDEQYF

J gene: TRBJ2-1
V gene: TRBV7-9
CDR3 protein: CASSLWDRDNEQFF

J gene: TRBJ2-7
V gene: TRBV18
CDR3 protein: CASSPPARGEQYF

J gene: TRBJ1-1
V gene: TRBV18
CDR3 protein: CASSIQGSDTEAFF

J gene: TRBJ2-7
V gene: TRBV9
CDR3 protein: CASSVGFGGRAYEQYF

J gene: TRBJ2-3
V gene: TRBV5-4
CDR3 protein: CASSLGGFSGGTDTQYF

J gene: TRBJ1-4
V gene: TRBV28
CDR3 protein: CASSFVDEKLFF

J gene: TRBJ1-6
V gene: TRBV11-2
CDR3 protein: CASSPPGQGRNSPLHF

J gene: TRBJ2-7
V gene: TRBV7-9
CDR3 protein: CASSFGGGFYEQYF

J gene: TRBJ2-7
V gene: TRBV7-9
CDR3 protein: CASSVGQVYEQYF

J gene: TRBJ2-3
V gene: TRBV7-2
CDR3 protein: CASAARGPRTDTQYF

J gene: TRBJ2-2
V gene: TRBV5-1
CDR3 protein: CASSLRAIGTADLNTGELFF

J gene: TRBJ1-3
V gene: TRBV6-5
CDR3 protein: CASRTGGTIYF

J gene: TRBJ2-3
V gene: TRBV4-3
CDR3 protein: CASSQGRAPSTDTQYF

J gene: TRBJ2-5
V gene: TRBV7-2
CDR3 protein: CASSRDSHTQETQYF

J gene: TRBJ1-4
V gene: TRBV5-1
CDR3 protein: CASSLAPGRGTNEKLFF

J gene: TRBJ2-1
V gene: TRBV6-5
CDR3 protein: CASSTLATGLSEQFF

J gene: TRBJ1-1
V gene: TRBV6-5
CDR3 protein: CASSYSDSGANTEAFF

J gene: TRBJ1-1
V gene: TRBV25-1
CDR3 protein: CASSDLGGLTEAFF

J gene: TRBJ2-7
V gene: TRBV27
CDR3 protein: CASGARLTYEQYF

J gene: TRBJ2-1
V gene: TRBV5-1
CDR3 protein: CASSFQYNEQFF

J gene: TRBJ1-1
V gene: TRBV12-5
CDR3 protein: CASGLSLGTDIEAFF

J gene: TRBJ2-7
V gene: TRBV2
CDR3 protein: CASSQDTGSYEQYF

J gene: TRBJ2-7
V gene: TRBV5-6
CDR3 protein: CASSFQGAPYEQYF

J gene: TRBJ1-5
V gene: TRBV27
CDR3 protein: CASRPDRDLNQPQHF

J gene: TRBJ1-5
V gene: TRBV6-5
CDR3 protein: CASRDRDGQPQHF

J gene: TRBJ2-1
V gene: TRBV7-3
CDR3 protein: CASSLTPGTSGGANFGNEQFF

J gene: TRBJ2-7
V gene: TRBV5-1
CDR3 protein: CASSPGQGGYEQYF